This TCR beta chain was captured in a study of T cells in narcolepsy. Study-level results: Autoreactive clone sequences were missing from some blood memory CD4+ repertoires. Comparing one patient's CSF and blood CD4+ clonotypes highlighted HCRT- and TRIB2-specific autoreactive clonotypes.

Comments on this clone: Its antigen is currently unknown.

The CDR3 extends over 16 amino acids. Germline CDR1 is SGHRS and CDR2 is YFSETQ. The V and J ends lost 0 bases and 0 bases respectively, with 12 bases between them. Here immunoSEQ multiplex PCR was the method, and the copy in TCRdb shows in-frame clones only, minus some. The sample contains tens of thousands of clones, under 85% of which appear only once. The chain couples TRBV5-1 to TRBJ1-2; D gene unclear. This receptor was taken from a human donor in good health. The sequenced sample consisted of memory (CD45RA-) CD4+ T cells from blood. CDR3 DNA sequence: TGCGCCAGCAGCTTGGGTTCAGCCTTAGCTAACTATGGCTACACCTTC. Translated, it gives CASSLGSALANYGYTF.